Given below is one T cell receptor (beta chain) in context. Its specific antigen is unknown. The sample holds no much larger clone one base away, and base qualities are not on file. Each collaborating institution followed its own protocols to collect whole blood in K2EDTA tubes. For TCRbeta analysis, collaborators shipped samples as frozen whole blood, isolated PBMCs, or DNA extracted from either of those sample types. Between the V and J ends, shortened by 5 bases and 2 bases respectively, the junction contains 6 bases. Reading the germline V gene gives CDR1 MNHEY and CDR2 SVGAGI. The CDR3 runs 12 amino acids, cysteine and phenylalanine included. The sequence is cut down to CDR3 DNA, 36 bases in frame from base 1. The source of the sample is a study of blood T cell repertoires in COVID-19 (dated by TCRdb to between 2020 and 2021). In the study overall: Samples covering the acute and convalescent phases of COVID-19 were provided by collaborators in the United States, Italy and Spain. The material from the prospective study consisted of cDNA or gDNA derived from T cells, B-cell-depleted T cells, or PBMCs. Deeply sampled blood TCRbeta repertoires from subjects exposed to, actively infected with, or recovered from COVID-19 were included in the dataset. The repertoires were released in a freely available public database intended as a resource for research on the immune response to SARS-CoV-2. Samples came from the ongoing ImmuneRACE study (first 160 participants) plus 1,254 subjects from 6 global collaborators. Sample metadata almost always included a de-identified subject ID, COVID-19 status, age in years and sex. Where HLA class I and class II types were available, the types were taken from metadata supplied by the sample provider, not from assay-based typing.

On the study overall, not on this receptor specifically: The quantity of clinical and demographic metadata differed by source and by participant and was supplied without curation.

TCRbeta CDR3 regions were amplified from genomic DNA by means of the immunoSEQ Assay, a bias-controlled multiplex PCR. Per the original workflow: The number of nucleated cells in each sample was estimated by amplification of reference gene primers within the assay. To quantify the absolute abundance of each unique TCRbeta CDR3 rearrangement, sequence reads were collapsed and filtered. For each sample, productive Simpson clonality was calculated as the square root of Simpson's diversity index over productive rearrangements. Entries here come from immuneACCESS through TCRdb and include only in-frame sequences with V and J called. Some clones fail to appear in such tables; in the studies checked, an unresolved V gene covers under half of the shortfall, and the cause of the remainder is unknown. For V, J and clone size, that table is used; D and trimming come from the DNA. This sample comprises approximately 81,000 clones, 91% of them detected only once. The ten top clones hold under 2% of the sample.

The chain is made from TRBV6-5 and TRBJ1-1; a tentative D call is TRBD1 (5 bases match). This receptor was identified in a woman aged 50 to 60 in a cohort sampled during active COVID-19. The sequenced material came from peripheral blood. The nucleotide sequence reads TGTGCCAGCAGTAGGGGAAACACTGAAGCTTTCTTT. Translation gives CASSRGNTEAFF.